These 14 T cell receptor beta chains were all obtained from the same sample, sequenced in a study of shared clonotypes between healthy human individuals. The assay was immunoSEQ multiplex PCR, and TCRdb's table has in-frame clones only and misses some. Of hundreds of thousands of clones listed, 85% to 95% are singletons. Positively selected for CCR7, the CD45RO-negative cells used as naive CD8 cells excluded terminally differentiated effector memory CD45RA+ cells. The specimen was naive CD8+ T cells sorted from blood. These receptor sequences come from a woman younger than 45 in good health.

The CDR3, as DNA: TGTGCCAGCAGTGAAGTCAGTTGGGGCGACTCCTACGAGCAGTACTTC. Its translation: CASSEVSWGDSYEQYF. The V gene is TRBV2, the J gene TRBJ2-7, with D possibly TRBD1 on 5 matching bases. The CDR3 consists of 16 residues. Trimming cost V 1 base and J 0 bases, with 13 bases left between them. Germline V gene lookup returns CDR1 SNHLY and CDR2 FYNNEI.

The chain joins TRBV9 to TRBJ2-7; D remains ambiguous. The CDR3 loop spans 14 amino acids. The germline gives CDR1 SGDLS, CDR2 YYNGEE. V was clipped by 4 bases and J by 4 bases, with 15 bases between them. CDR3 DNA sequence: TGTGCCAGCAGCTCCAGCTCCCCCGGGTACGAGCAGTACTTC. Encoded protein: CASSSSSPGYEQYF.

The rearrangement links TRBV28 to TRBJ2-7; D is ambiguous. Germline V gives CDR1 MDHEN, CDR2 SYDVKM. Trimming took 6 bases from V and 0 from J, leaving 18 bases between them. The CDR3 covers 16 residues. The CDR3 spells CASRSQHLKSSYEQYF. CDR3 bases: TGTGCCAGCAGAAGTCAGCACCTCAAGAGCTCCTACGAGCAGTACTTC.

This chain uses TRBV7-3 with TRBJ1-1; D uncertain. Germline V lookup: CDR1 SGHTA, CDR2 FQGTGA. The CDR3 loop spans 13 amino acids. Trimming pared 2 bases from V and 5 bases from J, leaving 9 bases between. This chain's CDR3 is CASSLRGDTEAFF. The CDR3 nucleotides read TGTGCCAGCAGCTTACGCGGGGATACTGAAGCTTTCTTT.

This sequence joins TRBV5-4 and TRBJ1-1; D is perhaps TRBD1 (5 bases). Germline CDR1 reads SGHNT; CDR2 reads YYREEE (reference sequence). The CDR3 spans 14 residues. The V end lost 0 bases, the J end lost 4 bases, and 10 bases lay between the germline ends. The DNA of the CDR3 is TGTGCCAGCAGCTTGGGGGGCGAGGGCACTGAAGCTTTCTTT. Amino acid sequence: CASSLGGEGTEAFF.

This chain uses TRBV28 with TRBJ1-3; D remains ambiguous. Germline V gene sequence: CDR1 MDHEN, CDR2 SYDVKM. Trimming stripped 1 base from V and 1 base from J, with 17 bases between. The CDR3 consists of 18 residues. The chain's CDR3 is CASSLLMGSESSGNTIYF. CDR3 bases: TGTGCCAGCAGTTTATTGATGGGCAGCGAATCGTCTGGAAACACCATATATTTT.

This clone was recorded only once. Other DNA sequences in the sample encode the same CDR3. The chain carries TRBV20-1 and TRBJ2-1; D unresolved. Per germline, CDR1 DFQATT and CDR2 SNEGSKA (reference sequence). Deletions cut 4 bases from V and 4 bases from J, with 5 bases between. The CDR3 is made up of 11 amino acids. The CDR3 bases are TGCAGTGCTATAGATTACAATGAGCAGTTCTTC. This sequence encodes CSAIDYNEQFF.

CDR3 loop: CASRSNPGLYEQYF. The DNA of the CDR3 is TGTGCCAGCAGGTCTAACCCGGGACTCTACGAGCAGTACTTC. The chain uses TRBV28 and TRBJ2-7, with D possibly matching TRBD2 (6 bases). The germline V gene has CDR1 MDHEN and CDR2 SYDVKM. V was clipped by 6 bases and J by 3 bases, with 15 bases between them. CDR3 length: 14 residues.

This chain joins TRBV10-3 and TRBJ2-7; TRBD1 aligns across 11 bases. Germline loops: CDR1 ENHRY, CDR2 SYGVKD. There are 17 residues in the CDR3. J lost 5 bases, V lost 0 bases, and 9 bases had no gene match. The CDR3, as DNA: TGTGCCATCAGTGAGTCATTAAGGGACAGGGGGTCCAACGAGCAGTACTTC. Translated: CAISESLRDRGSNEQYF.

This clone was seen once. This chain links TRBV27 with TRBJ1-4, with D perhaps TRBD1 (5 bases). The CDR3 loop spans 14 amino acids. Between the trimmed V and J ends, which lost 6 bases and 6 bases, there was a span of 14 bases. CDR1 and CDR2 from the germline V gene are MNHEY and SMNVEV (reference sequence). The CDR3 is CASSYRGSYEKLFF. The CDR3 DNA is TGTGCCAGCAGCTACCGGGGGAGCTATGAAAAACTGTTTTTT.

This clone has just one count. The rearrangement joins TRBV29-1 to TRBJ1-5; perhaps TRBD1 as D (5 bases). This CDR3 has 14 amino acids. The germline V gene encodes CDR1 SQVTM and CDR2 ANQGSEA. V lost 4 bases and J 4 bases, leaving 14 bases between the germline ends. CDR3 loop: CSVVMGQGNQPQHF. The CDR3 DNA reads as TGCAGCGTTGTAATGGGGCAAGGGAATCAGCCCCAGCATTTT.

Concerning this clone itself: Distinct nucleotide sequences in the sample also encode this CDR3. This chain connects TRBV5-1 to TRBJ1-5; the match to TRBD1 covers 7 bases. The CDR3 has 15 residues. From germline, CDR1 is SGHRS and CDR2 YFSETQ. V lost 4 bases, J lost 0 bases, and 4 bases stayed unmatched. The CDR3 is CASSEGTVSNQPQHF. In DNA form, the CDR3 reads TGCGCCAGCAGCGAAGGGACAGTTAGCAATCAGCCCCAGCATTTT.

Turning to this clone: Other nucleotide sequences in the sample specify the same CDR3. This CDR3 is CASSLGLNTEAFF. CDR3 in DNA: TGTGCCAGCAGCTTGGGGCTGAACACTGAAGCTTTCTTT. The chain uses TRBV11-2 and TRBJ1-1; possible D gene TRBD1, 5 bases. CDR1 is SGHAT and CDR2 is FQNNGV in the germline V gene. The CDR3 is 13 residues long. V lost 3 bases, J lost 0 bases, and 5 bases lay in between.

This sequence joins TRBV13 and TRBJ2-2; D remains unclear. The CDR3 is made up of 14 amino acids. V was shortened by 3 bases and J by 6 bases, with 11 bases between the two germline ends. Germline-derived CDR1 and CDR2 are PRHDT and FYEKMQ (reference sequence). DNA for the CDR3: TGTGCCAGCAGCTTGGTGGGGTCGGCCGGGGAGCTGTTTTTT. Translated, it gives CASSLVGSAGELFF.